This T cell receptor (beta chain) was found in a study of technical replicates of blood from a handful of donors. Clones were read by immunoSEQ multiplex PCR, and TCRdb kept only the in-frame ones, dropping some. The table has some 87,000 clones, 95% to 97% seen once. The CDR3 loop spans 13 amino acids. Germline CDR1 reads SGHNT; CDR2 reads YYREEE (reference sequence). V lost 4 bases, J lost 1 base, and 8 bases lay in between. The genes are TRBV5-4 and TRBJ1-1; a weak D match, TRBD1 (6 bases). Sequencing used T cells isolated from PBMCs. The sequence was obtained from a human donor in good health. In nucleotides, the CDR3 is TGTGCCAGCAGCCCCAGGGGGAACACTGAAGCTTTCTTT. This encodes CASSPRGNTEAFF. Using reference TRBV5-4 and TRBJ1-1 for the parts outside the CDR3, the full variable domain is ETGVTQSPTHLIKTRGQQVTLRCSSQSGHNTVSWYQQALGQGPQFIFQYYREEENGRGNFPPRFSGLQFPNYSSELNVNALELDDSALYLCASSPRGNTEAFFGQGTRLTVV.